The text below deals with one T cell receptor beta chain. V was clipped by 7 bases and J by 8 bases, with 15 bases between them. CDR1 SGHRS and CDR2 YFSETQ come from the germline V gene. The CDR3 consists of 12 residues. The Seattle patients joined while their infection was active and were tracked longitudinally afterward. The record originates from a study of blood T cell repertoires in COVID-19. Study details: Sites in the United States, Italy and Spain provided acute and convalescent COVID-19 samples.

In the source study's methods: Nucleated cell number was recorded as an estimate derived from reference gene primer amplification. Here immunoSEQ multiplex PCR was the method, and the copy in TCRdb shows in-frame clones only, minus some. V, J and clone size derive from that table, while D and trimming were established from the DNA sequence. Counted here are under 300,000 clones, 90% occurring once; the ten biggest clones make up around 1.9%. This sequence joins TRBV5-1 and TRBJ1-2; possible D gene TRBD1, 6 bases. Material: peripheral blood. This receptor was identified in a woman aged 60-70 years with COVID-19, enrolled during active disease. In DNA, the CDR3 is TGCGCCAGCGGGCCGGGACAATGGGGCTACACCTTC. It codes for CASGPGQWGYTF.